This TCR beta chain was captured by sequencing in a study of CD8 T cells in Susac syndrome. After extraction with the RNeasy kit, about 0.5 to 1 ug of the RNA was reverse transcribed using random hexamers. Multiplex PCR with immunoSEQ amplified the TCR beta CDR3 across 54 Vbeta and 13 Jbeta. TCRdb redid the calling of the immunoSEQ multiplex PCR reads with MiXCR, one entry per CDR3 protein. The sample lists some 260,000 distinct CDR3 sequences; more than 75% were seen once. This CDR3 has 11 residues. In germline, CDR1 is SNHLY, CDR2 FYNNEI. A word on this clonotype: A junction end diverges from the germline sequence, so it may reflect a read error.

The source of this sequence is a human donor with multiple sclerosis. Sequencing input: CD8+ T cells from PBMCs. This chain links TRBV2 with TRBJ2-2; D possibly corresponds to TRBD2 (6 bases). The CDR3 protein is CGGGNTGELFF. The CDR3 coding sequence is TGCGGGGGAGGAAACACCGGGGAGCTGTTTTTT.